Sequencing of this T cell receptor beta chain was carried out in a study of STAT5B mutations in CD4+ large granular lymphocyte leukemia. Points from the study as a whole: Compared with healthy controls (2/35), patient top clones favored TRBV06 (8/27).

As handled by the study authors: A productive frequency of 2.59 x 10-5 was the lowest detectable. The method was immunoSEQ multiplex PCR; TCRdb's version includes in-frame clones alone and lacks a portion of them. The V and J calls and clone size were taken over from that table, and D and trimming were inferred from the DNA. The sample includes around 23,000 clones, around three quarters of them seen just once. Germline CDR1 MDHEN, CDR2 SYDVKM. There are 13 residues in the CDR3. V gave up 3 bases and J gave up 6 bases, with 11 bases separating them. Turning to this clone: Its antigen is unidentified.

The TCR sequence derives from a human donor in good health. The sequenced sample consisted of CD4+ T cells from blood buffy coats. This chain links TRBV28 with TRBJ1-2; possibly TRBD1 for D (6 bases). CDR3 region: CASSFIGGHGYTF. CDR3 nucleotides: TGTGCCAGCAGTTTTATCGGGGGGCATGGCTACACCTTC.